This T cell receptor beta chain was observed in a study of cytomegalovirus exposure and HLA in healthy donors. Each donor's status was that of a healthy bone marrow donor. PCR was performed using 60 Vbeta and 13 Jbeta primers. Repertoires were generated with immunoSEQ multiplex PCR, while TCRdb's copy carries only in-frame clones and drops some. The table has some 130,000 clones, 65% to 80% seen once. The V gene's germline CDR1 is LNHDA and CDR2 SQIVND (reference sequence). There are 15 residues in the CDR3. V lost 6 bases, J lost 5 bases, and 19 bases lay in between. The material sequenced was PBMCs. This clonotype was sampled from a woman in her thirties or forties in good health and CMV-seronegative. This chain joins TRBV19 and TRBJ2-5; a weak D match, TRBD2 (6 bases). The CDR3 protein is CASSLDRAREETQYF. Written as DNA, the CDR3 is TGTGCCAGTAGCCTAGACCGGGCCCGGGAGGAGACCCAGTACTTC. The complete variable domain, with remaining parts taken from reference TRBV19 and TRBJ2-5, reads DGGITQSPKYLFRKEGQNVTLSCEQNLNHDAMYWYRQDPGQGLRLIYYSQIVNDFQKGDIAEGYSVSREKKESFPLTVTSAQKNPTAFYLCASSLDRAREETQYFGPGTRLLVL.